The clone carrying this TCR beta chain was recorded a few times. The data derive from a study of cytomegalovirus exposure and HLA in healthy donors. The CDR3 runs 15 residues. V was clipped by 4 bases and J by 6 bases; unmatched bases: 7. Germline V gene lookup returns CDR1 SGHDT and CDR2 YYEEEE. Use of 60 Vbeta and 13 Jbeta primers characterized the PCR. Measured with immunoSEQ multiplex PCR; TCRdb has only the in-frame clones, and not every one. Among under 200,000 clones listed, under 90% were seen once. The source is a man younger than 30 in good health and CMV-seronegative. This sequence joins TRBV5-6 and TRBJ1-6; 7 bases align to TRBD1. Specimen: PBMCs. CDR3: CASSENYRGNSPLHF. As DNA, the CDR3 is TGTGCCAGCAGCGAAAACTACAGGGGTAATTCACCCCTCCACTTT. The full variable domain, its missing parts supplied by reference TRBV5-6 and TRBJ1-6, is DAGVTQSPTHLIKTRGQQVTLRCSPKSGHDTVSWYQQALGQGPQFIFQYYEEEERQRGNFPDRFSGHQFPNYSSELNVNALLLGDSALYLCASSENYRGNSPLHFGNGTRLTVT.